This entry features one TCR beta chain sequence. Its cognate antigen has yet to be identified. No quality values exist for individual bases; no much larger clone is one base distant. The entry originates in a study of blood T cells in healthy people across ages (dated by TCRdb to the mid-2010s). Study-wide context: In model experiments, template switching captured about one uniquely barcoded TCR beta cDNA molecule for every two T cells. The study analyzed two additional independent replicas of 1 million unique cDNA reads from the same blood draw for two donors, one aged 18 to 30 and one aged 80 or older. The donors were divided into four age groups: young (average around 17 years), middle-aged (approximately 42), aged (approximately 62) and long-lived (roughly 88). Donors of different ages were randomly distributed across sequencing lanes to avoid experimental bias. To track age-related changes in TCR beta repertoire diversity, the study relied on deep sequencing normalized with unique cDNA molecular identifiers.

Library preparation employed 5' RACE. The sequencer was an Illumina HiSeq 2500. The second PCR ran for roughly 7 to 11 cycles and used a J-beta primer mix along with a sample-barcoded 5' primer. A template-switch 5' adaptor carrying 12 random nucleotides introduced a unique molecular identifier onto each TCR beta cDNA molecule. At least 2.5 million CDR3-containing paired-end reads were obtained from each sample. First-strand cDNA synthesis was performed from all RNA using the Mint cDNA synthesis kit, with priming by a TRBC-specific oligonucleotide. Following uracil-DNA glycosylase treatment, a first 18-cycle PCR with universal primers M1SS and BC2_uni_R was performed on all cDNA. As for how the authors treated the data: Normalization of each sample was performed by random selection of 1 million high-quality reads, each carrying a distinct molecular identifier. Reads sharing molecular identifiers were discarded rather than binned into consensus sequences. MiTCR, with a Q25 quality threshold and the strictest error-elimination algorithm, was used for CDR3 identification, clonotype clustering and error correction. A nonparametric unseen species model with Euler transformation was used to estimate lower-bound total TCR beta diversity. TCRdb reran the public reads through fastp at Q25 and MiXCR, keeping productive beta chains. Entries that share a CDR3 protein sequence are merged under the most common genes and DNA. These V and J calls originate from TCRdb's pipeline instead of the authors' own analysis. The sample includes more than 700,000 distinct CDR3 sequences, with roughly 50% observed a single time. The top ten hold 41% of the sample.

Systemically healthy Caucasian individuals from Russia, around 39 in total and aged roughly 6 to 90 years, were included as donors. Each donor gave ten milliliters of peripheral blood, collected into EDTA-treated Vacutainer tubes. Ficoll-Paque density-gradient centrifugation was used to isolate PBMCs, with at least 6 million per sample. Total RNA was extracted from PBMCs with Trizol reagent, with at least 6 micrograms obtained per sample. For every donor, an aliquot of PBMCs went through flow cytometry to measure the percentages of naive CD45RAhigh/CD27high T cells. The junction shows trimming of 6 bases on V and 4 bases on J, plus 19 bases between the germline ends. Inclusive of the bounding cysteine and phenylalanine, the CDR3 is 16 residues long. Only the CDR3 DNA stays, 48 bases, in frame from base 1. Based on the germline V gene, the CDR1 and CDR2 sequences are SGDLS and YYNGEE. The full study reports these points: As age increased, observed TCR beta diversity per million T cells dropped in a roughly linear way, and a significant reduction was already evident by age 40. Compared with the aged group, the long-lived group had more naive CD4+ T cells, fewer expanded clones and increased TCR diversity, suggesting age selection. The CMV infection status of donors was not known, potentially confounding age-related changes in expanded clonotypes. Estimates of total diversity based on one million sequenced T cells were considered lower bounds and underestimates. Bulk unsorted PBMC profiling prevented conclusive comparison of naive and antigen-experienced compartments. Observed TCR beta diversity correlated strongly with the percentage of naive T cells measured by flow cytometry.

Sequenced: blood. The chain is encoded by TRBV9 joined to TRBJ2-2; the D gene is perhaps TRBD1 or TRBD2, each of them matching over 6 bases. The clonotype originates from a man aged 80 or over in good health. The nucleotides read TGTGCCAGCACCCCTGGGCTCGAGGGGGGCACCGGGGAGCTGTTTTTT. Translated, this is CASTPGLEGGTGELFF.